Each of the 20 T cell receptor beta chains below was sequenced from the same sample in a study of T cell repertoires in cytomegalovirus infection. A single record per CDR3 protein comes from TCRdb applying MiXCR to the reads. Found here are about 140,000 distinct CDR3 sequences, about 6.1% of them singletons; the top ten hold 15% to 20%. Sequencing used PBMCs. All receptors come from a human donor in good health (CMV status not recorded). Some clones in this sample may be carry-over from other donors' samples.

This clonotype was seen ten or more times. The chain uses TRBV28 and TRBJ2-1, with unresolved D. CDR1 and CDR2 from the germline V gene are MDHEN and SYDVKM. The CDR3 is 12 amino acids. With 9 bases removed from V and 7 bases from J, the gap between germline ends came to 13 bases. The CDR3 DNA reads TGTGCCAGTACTCCCTCATGGAATGAGCAGTTCTTC. Its translation: CASTPSWNEQFF.

This clonotype was recorded many times. This chain connects TRBV7-2 to TRBJ1-2, with a tentative D call TRBD1 (6 bases). Germline-derived CDR1 and CDR2 are SGHTA and FQGNSA. V shed 3 bases and J shed 10 bases, with 12 bases lying between them. There are 12 residues in the CDR3. The CDR3: CASSLDSPLYTF. CDR3 DNA: TGTGCCAGCAGCTTGGACAGCCCCCTCTACACCTTC.

This clonotype has a handful of counts. V is TRBV5-1 and J is TRBJ2-3, with TRBD2 matching over 11 bases. Looked up from germline, CDR1 is SGHRS and CDR2 is YFSETQ. The V and J ends lost 1 base and 0 bases, in that order; junction bases with no gene match: 10. The CDR3 covers 19 residues. CDR3 coding DNA: TGCGCCAGCAGCTTGATGGCGACTAGCGGGGTTGGCAGCACAGATACGCAGTATTTT. This gives the protein CASSLMATSGVGSTDTQYF.

The sample holds many counts of this clonotype. The chain carries TRBV7-8 and TRBJ1-5, with 9 nucleotides matching TRBD1. J was trimmed by 6 bases and V by 4 bases; bases with no gene match: 4. This CDR3 is built from 14 residues. Germline CDR1 reads SGHVS; CDR2 reads FQNEAQ. DNA of the CDR3: TGTGCCAGCAGCTGGGACAGGGTCGGTCAGCCCCAGCATTTT. It is translated as CASSWDRVGQPQHF.

This clonotype came up many times. V gene TRBV7-2 combines with J gene TRBJ1-1; tentative D call: TRBD1 (5 bases). Trimming took off 1 base at V and 3 bases at J, with 18 bases between the two ends. Germline CDR1 reads SGHTA; CDR2 reads FQGNSA. CDR3 length: 17 residues. The DNA for the CDR3 is TGTGCCAGCAGCTTAGGGGAAGCGCCCGGACACGACACTGAAGCTTTCTTT. This translates into CASSLGEAPGHDTEAFF.

This clonotype was detected many times. J is TRBJ2-7 and V is TRBV6-2 or TRBV6-3; D gene unclear. This CDR3 comprises 16 residues. The germline gives CDR1 MNHEY, CDR2 SVGEGT. Trimming took off 5 bases at V and 2 bases at J, with 19 bases between the two ends. The CDR3 DNA reads TGTGCCAGCAGTGGGCCAGGCGATCGCAGACCCTACGAGCAGTACTTC. Its protein is CASSGPGDRRPYEQYF.

This clonotype was observed at least ten times. J is TRBJ1-6 and V is TRBV7-2; D uncertain. This CDR3 region has 15 residues. CDR1 is SGHTA, CDR2 FQGNSA, per germline. V was cut by 5 bases and J by 5 bases, with 13 bases left in between. DNA for the CDR3: TGTGCCAGCAGCCTTGAGGATATTCATAATTCACCCCTCCACTTT. Amino acids: CASSLEDIHNSPLHF. The whole variable domain, remainder taken from reference TRBV7-2 and TRBJ1-6, is GAGVSQSPSNKVTEKGKDVELRCDPISGHTALYWYRQSLGQGLEFLIYFQGNSAPDKSGLPSDRFSAERTGGSVSTLTIQRTQQEDSAVYLCASSLEDIHNSPLHFGNGTRLTVT.

This chain links TRBV6-1 with TRBJ1-2, with D perhaps matching TRBD1 (5 bases). CDR1 is MNHNS and CDR2 is SASEGT in the germline V gene. The V and J ends lost 6 bases and 3 bases respectively, with 14 bases between them. This CDR3 is built from 14 residues. The CDR3 region is CASSNRGRDYGYTF. The DNA for the CDR3 is TGTGCCAGCAGCAACCGCGGCAGGGACTATGGCTACACCTTC.

The V and J genes are TRBV7-9 and TRBJ2-7; 9 nucleotides match TRBD1. V was pared by 8 bases and J by 7 bases, with 12 bases of the junction left unmatched. This CDR3 comprises 14 residues. The V gene's germline CDR1 is SEHNR and CDR2 FQNEAQ (reference sequence). DNA of the CDR3: TGTGCCAGCGGCTATGGGACAGGGTGGTGGGAGCAGTACTTC. Protein: CASGYGTGWWEQYF.

This clonotype was counted only a few times. J is TRBJ1-2 and V is TRBV20-1; possible D gene TRBD1, 6 bases. Trimming left V 5 bases short and J 7 bases short, with 17 bases between. CDR3 length equals 13 residues. CDR1 DFQATT and CDR2 SNEGSKA come from the germline V gene (reference sequence). The CDR3 coding sequence is TGCAGTGCTTTGGACAGAGTACCTGGTGGCTACACCTTC. Translated, it gives CSALDRVPGGYTF.

This clonotype was observed at least ten times. The J gene is TRBJ1-1, the V gene TRBV20-1; D ambiguous. In germline, CDR1 is DFQATT, CDR2 SNEGSKA (reference sequence). Trimming took off 6 bases at V and 4 bases at J, with 12 bases between the two ends. This CDR3 has 12 amino acids. For the CDR3, the DNA is TGCAGTGCCCCCAAATTGGGCACTGAAGCTTTCTTT. This sequence encodes CSAPKLGTEAFF.

This clonotype was detected only a few times. The chain recombines TRBV18 with TRBJ1-1; a possible D gene is TRBD1 (6 bases). The V gene's germline CDR1 is KGHSH and CDR2 LQKENI. V was pared by 2 bases and J by 5 bases, with 12 bases between. The CDR3 extends over 14 amino acids. The DNA for the CDR3 is TGTGCCAGCTCACCAGGAAGGGGGGAAACTGAAGCTTTCTTT. The encoded protein is CASSPGRGETEAFF.

This clonotype showed up just a few times. V usage is TRBV20-1 and J usage is TRBJ1-5; 7 positions agree with TRBD1. Germline trimming cut 5 bases from V and 7 bases from J; bases unmatched to any gene: 11. Germline CDR1 is DFQATT and CDR2 is SNEGSKA (reference sequence). The CDR3 contains 14 residues. The CDR3, as DNA: TGCAGTGCTCGCTCAGGGGGGTTCTCACAGCCCCAGCATTTT. Translating it yields CSARSGGFSQPQHF.

In this sample, this clonotype turned up a few times. The rearrangement links TRBV28 to TRBJ2-7; the D is unclear. This CDR3 has 11 residues. Per germline, CDR1 MDHEN and CDR2 SYDVKM. V gave up 6 bases and J gave up 5 bases, with 8 bases separating them. The CDR3 reads CASSLGNEQYF. In DNA form, the CDR3 reads TGTGCCAGCAGCCTTGGTAACGAGCAGTACTTC.

This clonotype was counted a few times. The rearrangement links TRBV19 to TRBJ1-5; D unclear. The V end was cut by 3 bases, the J end by 5 bases, with 5 bases between. Germline CDR1 LNHDA, CDR2 SQIVND (reference sequence). The CDR3 extends over 12 amino acids. CDR3 sequence reads: CASSMAHQPQHF. The CDR3, as DNA: TGTGCCAGTAGTATGGCACATCAGCCCCAGCATTTT.

The rearrangement joins TRBV10-3 to TRBJ1-4; TRBD1 might be the D (6 bases). Per germline, CDR1 ENHRY and CDR2 SYGVKD. This CDR3 is 12 amino acids long. Trimming took off 4 bases at V and 7 bases at J, with 7 bases between the two ends. The CDR3 sequence: CAISGGGEKLFF. DNA of the CDR3: TGTGCCATCAGTGGAGGGGGTGAAAAACTGTTTTTT.

The chain combines TRBV4-2 with TRBJ2-7; 7 nucleotides match TRBD2. The V gene's germline CDR1 is LGHNA and CDR2 YNFKEQ. The V gene end was trimmed by 1 base and the J gene end by 3 bases; junction bases not matched to a gene: 9. The CDR3 runs to 16 residues. The CDR3 sequence is CASSQGDGGSLYEQYF. The DNA of the CDR3 is TGTGCCAGCAGCCAAGGAGACGGGGGGTCCCTCTACGAGCAGTACTTC.

This clonotype showed up many times. The gene calls are TRBV7-2 and TRBJ2-7, with TRBD1 matching 11 bases. The CDR3 consists of 19 residues. V dropped 5 bases and J dropped 5; count of bases not matched to a gene: 20. CDR1 and CDR2 (germline): SGHTA, FQGNSA. The CDR3: CASSTPDRGRISTSNEQYF. CDR3 sequence (DNA): TGTGCCAGCAGCACCCCGGACAGGGGGCGCATTTCCACCAGCAACGAGCAGTACTTC.

The table lists this clonotype with many counts. V and J are TRBV6-2 or TRBV6-3 and TRBJ2-4; the match to TRBD2 covers 11 bases. This CDR3 spans 18 amino acids. V was clipped by 2 bases and J by 3 bases; unmatched bases: 9. Germline lookup yields CDR1 MNHEY and CDR2 SVGEGT. CDR3 coding DNA: TGTGCCAGCAGTTACGGTCCGAGACTAGCGGGAAACAAAAACATTCAGTACTTC. Protein: CASSYGPRLAGNKNIQYF.

This clonotype was recorded at least ten times. The V and J genes are TRBV7-3 and TRBJ1-1; the D is unclear. This CDR3 is 13 amino acids long. CDR1 and CDR2 from the germline V gene are SGHTA and FQGTGA. Trimming took 4 bases from V and 0 from J, leaving 6 bases between them. CDR3 sequence: CASSSQMNTEAFF. As DNA, the CDR3 is TGTGCCAGCAGCTCTCAGATGAACACTGAAGCTTTCTTT.